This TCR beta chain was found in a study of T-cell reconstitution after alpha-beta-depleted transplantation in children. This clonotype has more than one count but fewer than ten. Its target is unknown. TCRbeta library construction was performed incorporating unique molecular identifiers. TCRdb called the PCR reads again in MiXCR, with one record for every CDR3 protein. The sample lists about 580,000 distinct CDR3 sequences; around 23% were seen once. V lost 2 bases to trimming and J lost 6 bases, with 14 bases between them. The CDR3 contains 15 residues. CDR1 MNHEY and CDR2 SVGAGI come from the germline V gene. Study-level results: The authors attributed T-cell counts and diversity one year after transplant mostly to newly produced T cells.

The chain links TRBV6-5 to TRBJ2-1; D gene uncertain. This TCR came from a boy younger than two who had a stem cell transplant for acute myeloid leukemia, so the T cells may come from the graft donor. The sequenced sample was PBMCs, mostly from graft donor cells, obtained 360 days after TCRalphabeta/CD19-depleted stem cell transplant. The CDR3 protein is CASSYRRLSANEQFF. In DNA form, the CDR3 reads TGTGCCAGCAGTTACCGGAGACTCTCGGCCAATGAGCAGTTCTTC.